The T cell receptor (beta chain) described here comes from a study of beta chain features in type 1 diabetes. Regarding the study as a whole: In the patient group, naive, central memory and Treg TCRB repertoires seemed more alike than in the healthy donor group. Among type 1 diabetes patients, VDJ junctions had fewer insertions and more deletions. When Type 1 diabetes patients were examined, their TCRB CDR3s proved moderately but significantly shorter in all four CD4+ subsets.

CDR1 SNHLY and CDR2 FYNNEI come from the germline V gene. The CDR3 runs 14 residues. V lost 6 bases and J lost 4, with 15 bases in between. Each of the CD4+ naive, central memory, regulatory and stem cell-like memory populations was sorted via CD45RO/CCR7/CD25/CD127/CD95/CD27. Each of the sorted populations had a purity greater than 95%. Since all of the isolated RNA was reverse transcribed, expressed TCRB transcripts were what got sequenced. The assay was immunoSEQ multiplex PCR, and TCRdb's table has in-frame clones only and misses some. In the table there are about 660,000 clones, about 14% of which are singletons. Details on this clone: As yet, its antigen is unknown.

The chain employs TRBV2 and TRBJ2-5, with D possibly matching TRBD1 (5 bases). The sequence came from a man aged 18-30 years with type 1 diabetes. Sequencing was carried out using naive CD4+ T cells from blood. The CDR3 is CASSNTRTRETQYF. CDR3 sequence (DNA): TGTGCCAGCAGCAATACCCGGACACGAGAGACCCAGTACTTC.